Below are 24 T cell receptor beta chains sequenced from a single sample in a study of blood T cells in healthy people across ages. A sample-barcoded 5' primer and a J-beta primer mix were used in a second PCR of roughly 7 to 11 cycles. TCRdb reanalysed the 5' RACE reads using MiXCR and keeps one entry per CDR3 protein. The table records approximately 1.5 million distinct CDR3 sequences, about 32% of them present only once. Material: blood. The receptors stem from a woman aged 30 to 39 in good health.

The gene calls are TRBV20-1 and TRBJ2-1; perhaps TRBD1 as D (6 bases). This CDR3 comprises 17 residues. Germline V lookup: CDR1 DFQATT, CDR2 SNEGSKA (reference sequence). V was cut by 4 bases and J by 0 bases, with 19 bases left in between. CDR3 sequence reads: CSAKGERLASSYNEQFF. The CDR3 nucleotides are TGCAGTGCTAAGGGGGAGCGGCTAGCATCCTCCTACAATGAGCAGTTCTTC.

This clonotype was found once. This rearrangement joins TRBV6-5 to TRBJ1-5; D is unresolved. This CDR3 is 15 amino acids long. V was cut by 4 bases and J by 8 bases, with 18 bases left in between. In germline, CDR1 is MNHEY, CDR2 SVGAGI. The CDR3 sequence is CASSSAGGDQEPQHF. The CDR3 DNA sequence: TGTGCCAGCAGTTCCGCTGGCGGGGATCAGGAGCCCCAGCATTTT.

In this sample, this clonotype turned up a few times. The chain couples TRBV30 to TRBJ2-7; TRBD1 agrees at 8 bases. The CDR3 loop spans 17 amino acids. Germline CDR1 reads GTSNPN; CDR2 reads SVGIG (reference sequence). V dropped 0 bases and J dropped 2; count of bases not matched to a gene: 12. The CDR3 DNA reads as TGTGCCTGGAGTGTACGCTTTGGACAGGGAGGCCCCTACGAGCAGTACTTC. Amino acids: CAWSVRFGQGGPYEQYF.

This chain joins TRBV4-2 and TRBJ2-4; TRBD2 aligns across 10 bases. In germline, CDR1 is LGHNA, CDR2 YNFKEQ. J gave up 0 bases and V 4 bases, and 6 bases lay outside the gene matches. This CDR3 has 17 residues. Here the CDR3 DNA reads TGTGCCAGCAGCCCCCGACTAGCGGGCGTAGCCAAAAACATTCAGTACTTC. Residues: CASSPRLAGVAKNIQYF.

The V and J genes are TRBV20-1 and TRBJ2-1; no firm D call. Germline loops: CDR1 DFQATT, CDR2 SNEGSKA (reference sequence). Trimming took off 6 bases at V and 6 bases at J, with 18 bases between the two ends. This CDR3 comprises 14 residues. The DNA for the CDR3 is TGCAGTGCCCCGCTAGTGGGAAAAGTCAATGAGCAGTTCTTC. This codes for CSAPLVGKVNEQFF.

The chain carries TRBV5-1 and TRBJ1-5; weak D call: TRBD1 (6 bases). CDR1 and CDR2 (germline): SGHRS, YFSETQ. The CDR3 extends over 15 amino acids. The germline V and J ends were trimmed by 3 bases and 6 bases, with 16 bases remaining between them. CDR3 loop: CASSSGGGLGQPQHF. CDR3 bases: TGCGCCAGCAGCTCCGGAGGGGGGCTGGGTCAGCCCCAGCATTTT.

The chain carries TRBV5-5 and TRBJ1-1, with 7 bases that match TRBD1. The germline V gene encodes CDR1 SGHKS and CDR2 YYEKEE (reference sequence). Trimming at V came to 5 bases and at J to 6 bases, leaving 10 bases not matched to a gene. The CDR3 runs 14 residues. The CDR3: CASRRPGQRPEAFF. CDR3 coding DNA: TGTGCCAGCAGACGGCCGGGACAGAGACCTGAAGCTTTCTTT.

Points on this clonotype: A junction boundary mismatches the germline segment, possibly from a read error. The gene calls are TRBV27 and TRBJ2-3, with TRBD2 identical over 8 bases. The CDR3 length is 15 residues. The germline V gene encodes CDR1 MNHEY and CDR2 SMNVEV (reference sequence). As DNA, the CDR3 is TGTGCCAGCAGGCCAGGGACTAGTCGCACAGATATGCAGTATTTT. It yields the protein CASRPGTSRTDMQYF.

V gene TRBV2 combines with J gene TRBJ2-3; TRBD1 agrees at 7 bases. Per the germline V gene, CDR1 is SNHLY and CDR2 is FYNNEI. Trimming at V came to 3 bases and at J to 6 bases, leaving 6 bases not matched to a gene. The CDR3 totals 14 residues. CDR3 residues: CASSDFPRGDTQYF. CDR3 DNA sequence: TGTGCCAGCAGTGATTTTCCCAGGGGGGATACGCAGTATTTT.

The chain recombines TRBV5-1 with TRBJ1-5; D gene uncertain. The V end was cut by 1 base, the J end by 6 bases, with 8 bases between. Germline V lookup: CDR1 SGHRS, CDR2 YFSETQ. CDR3 length equals 13 residues. In DNA form, the CDR3 reads TGCGCCAGCAGCTTGCTCCTAAGTCAGCCCCAGCATTTT. Translating it yields CASSLLLSQPQHF.

This clonotype was counted only a few times. The chain couples TRBV5-1 to TRBJ2-3; TRBD2 matches at 13 bases. The J segment lost 6 bases and the V segment lost 3 bases, leaving 7 bases of the junction unmatched. Germline V gene data show CDR1 as SGHRS and CDR2 as YFSETQ. CDR3 length equals 16 residues. The CDR3 region is CASSSGGTSGMDTQYF. The CDR3 DNA reads TGCGCCAGCAGCTCAGGCGGGACTAGCGGGATGGATACGCAGTATTTT.

This sequence joins TRBV29-1 and TRBJ2-5, with D maybe TRBD1 (5 bases). The germline V and J ends were trimmed by 6 bases and 4 bases, with 12 bases remaining between them. The V gene's germline CDR1 is SQVTM and CDR2 ANQGSEA. The CDR3 is 12 residues long. The CDR3: CSVDIIGETQYF. Written as DNA, the CDR3 is TGCAGCGTGGACATAATAGGAGAGACCCAGTACTTC.

This clonotype was counted between two and nine times. V gene TRBV10-3 combines with J gene TRBJ1-2; 11 bases fit TRBD1. This CDR3 has 15 amino acids. The ends lost 2 bases at V and 2 bases at J; junction bases unmatched: 1. Germline lookup yields CDR1 ENHRY and CDR2 SYGVKD. In DNA, the CDR3 is TGTGCCATCAGTGAGGGGGACAGGGGGAACTATGGCTACACCTTC. Translated, it gives CAISEGDRGNYGYTF.

The CDR3 loop reads CASSQGAEEPNTQYF. In DNA form, the CDR3 reads TGCGCCAGCAGCCAGGGGGCTGAGGAACCCAATACGCAGTATTTT. The V call is TRBV4-1, the J call TRBJ2-3, with a possible D match to TRBD1 (6 bases). The germline V gene has CDR1 MGHRA and CDR2 YSYEKL. The CDR3 spans 15 residues. V was clipped by 3 bases and J by 7 bases, with 17 bases between them.

This clonotype was recorded a few times. One end of the junction fails to match germline, which may point to a read error. The V call is TRBV20-1, the J call TRBJ2-1, with 10 bases lining up with TRBD2. Germline V gives CDR1 DFQATT, CDR2 SNEGSKA (reference sequence). This CDR3 spans 13 amino acids. The CDR3 sequence: CSARGRLAGAQFF. In nucleotides, the CDR3 is TGCAGTGCCAGAGGTCGGCTAGCGGGAGCCCAGTTCTTC.

This clonotype was counted a few times. The V and J genes are TRBV27 and TRBJ2-1, with D uncertain. Trimming stripped 5 bases from V and 6 bases from J, with 8 bases between. The CDR3 totals 12 residues. Per germline, CDR1 MNHEY and CDR2 SMNVEV (reference sequence). This chain's CDR3 is CASSKSGNEQFF. CDR3 bases: TGTGCCAGCAGTAAAAGTGGCAATGAGCAGTTCTTC.

The CDR3 protein is CASSRGTSGGNTQYF. The CDR3 DNA reads as TGTGCCAGCAGCCGAGGGACTAGCGGAGGAAATACGCAGTATTTT. The chain is built from TRBV11-1 and TRBJ2-3, with 11 bases matching TRBD2. V lost 5 bases to trimming and J lost 7 bases; unmatched junction nucleotides: 8. Germline V gene data show CDR1 as SGHAT and CDR2 as FQDESV (reference sequence). The CDR3 totals 15 residues.

This clonotype was seen only a few times. This chain joins TRBV6-1 and TRBJ2-1; TRBD2 aligns across 8 bases. V gave up 2 bases and J gave up 7 bases; unmatched junction bases: 10. Germline CDR1 MNHNS, CDR2 SASEGT. The length of the CDR3 is 16 residues. DNA of the CDR3: TGTGCCAGCAGTGAAAGCGAGACTAGCGTTGGAAATGAGCAGTTCTTC. The encoded protein is CASSESETSVGNEQFF.

This clonotype has a handful of counts. The chain is built from TRBV3-1 and TRBJ2-1; TRBD1 matches at 7 bases. Germline loops: CDR1 LGHDT, CDR2 YNNKEL (reference sequence). This CDR3 is 15 amino acids long. The J segment lost 7 bases and the V segment lost 0 bases, leaving 6 bases of the junction unmatched. The CDR3 bases are TGTGCCAGCAGCCAAGATGACAGGGAAAGGAATGAGCAGTTCTTC. Translating gives CASSQDDRERNEQFF.

The chain combines TRBV29-1 with TRBJ1-1, with TRBD1 identical over 9 bases. CDR3 size: 15 residues. Germline assignment: CDR1 SQVTM and CDR2 ANQGSEA. V shed 4 bases and J 6 bases; nucleotides not matched to a gene: 12. The CDR3 sequence is CSVGGSPGQGPEAFF. In DNA form, the CDR3 reads TGCAGCGTTGGGGGAAGTCCGGGACAGGGTCCTGAAGCTTTCTTT.

Only one count was recorded for this clonotype. The chain joins TRBV7-2 to TRBJ1-2; maybe TRBD1 (6 bases). Trimming removed 5 bases from V and 4 bases from J, with 11 bases in between. Germline V gives CDR1 SGHTA, CDR2 FQGNSA. The CDR3 extends over 13 amino acids. CDR3 region: CASSGGQPYGYTF. The CDR3 DNA reads as TGTGCCAGCAGCGGGGGCCAACCCTATGGCTACACCTTC.

The rearrangement joins TRBV29-1 to TRBJ2-3, with 11 bases lining up with TRBD1. After removal of 3 bases from V and 4 bases from J, the junction contained 3 bases not matched to a gene. Germline CDR1 reads SQVTM; CDR2 reads ANQGSEA. The CDR3 has 14 residues. The DNA for the CDR3 is TGCAGCGTTGAGGGGGGACAGGGGGCAGATACGCAGTATTTT. Translation: CSVEGGQGADTQYF.

The rearrangement joins TRBV6-4 to TRBJ1-1; 7 bases are a match to TRBD1. The germline CDR1 and CDR2 sequences are MRHNA and SNTAGT. V dropped 8 bases and J dropped 1; count of bases not matched to a gene: 7. The CDR3 consists of 14 residues. CDR3: CASRRDSANTEAFF. The CDR3 bases are TGTGCCAGCCGTCGGGACAGCGCGAACACTGAAGCTTTCTTT.

The chain joins TRBV12-3 or TRBV12-4 to TRBJ1-2; D not certain. V was trimmed by 2 bases and J by 4 bases, leaving 8 bases between them. There are 13 residues in the CDR3. The DNA for the CDR3 is TGTGCCAGCAGTTTAAGGGCTAGCTATGGCTACACCTTC. Translation: CASSLRASYGYTF.